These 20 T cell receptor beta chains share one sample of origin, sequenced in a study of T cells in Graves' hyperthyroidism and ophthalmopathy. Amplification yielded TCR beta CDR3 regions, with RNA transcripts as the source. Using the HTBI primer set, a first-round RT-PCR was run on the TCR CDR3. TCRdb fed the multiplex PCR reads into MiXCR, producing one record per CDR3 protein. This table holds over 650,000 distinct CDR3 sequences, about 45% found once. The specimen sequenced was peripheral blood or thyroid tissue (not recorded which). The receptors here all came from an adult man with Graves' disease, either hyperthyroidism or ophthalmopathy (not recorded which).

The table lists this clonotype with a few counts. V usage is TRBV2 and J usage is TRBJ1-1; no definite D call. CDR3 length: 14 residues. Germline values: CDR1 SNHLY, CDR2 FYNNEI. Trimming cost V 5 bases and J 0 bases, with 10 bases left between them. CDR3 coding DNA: TGTGCCAGCAGTCGCCAGGTGGTGAACACTGAAGCTTTCTTT. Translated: CASSRQVVNTEAFF.

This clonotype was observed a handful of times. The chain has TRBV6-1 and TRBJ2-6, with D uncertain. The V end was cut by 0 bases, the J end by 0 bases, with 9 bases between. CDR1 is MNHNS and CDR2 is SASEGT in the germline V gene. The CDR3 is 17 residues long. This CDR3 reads CASSEAIHHSGANVLTF. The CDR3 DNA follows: TGTGCCAGCAGTGAAGCTATCCACCACTCTGGGGCCAACGTCCTGACTTTC.

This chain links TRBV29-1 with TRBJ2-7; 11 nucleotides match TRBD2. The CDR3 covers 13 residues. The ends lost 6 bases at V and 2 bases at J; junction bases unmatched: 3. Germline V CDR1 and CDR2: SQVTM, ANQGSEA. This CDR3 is CSVVGLAAYEQYF. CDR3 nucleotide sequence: TGCAGCGTAGTGGGACTAGCGGCCTACGAGCAGTACTTC.

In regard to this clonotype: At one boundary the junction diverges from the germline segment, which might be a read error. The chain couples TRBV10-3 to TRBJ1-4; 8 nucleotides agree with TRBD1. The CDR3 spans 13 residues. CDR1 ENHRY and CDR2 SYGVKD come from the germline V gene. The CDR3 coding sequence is TGTGCCACCAGTGACCCGGGACAGGCAAAACTGTTTTTT. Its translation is CATSDPGQAKLFF.

The CDR3 reads CAISGSGTANEKLFF. Here the CDR3 DNA reads TGTGCCATCAGTGGTTCCGGGACAGCGAATGAAAAACTGTTTTTT. V and J are TRBV10-3 and TRBJ1-4, with 7 bases lining up with TRBD1. Losses at the gene ends were 4 bases for V and 5 bases for J; bases not matched to a gene: 7. Germline assignment: CDR1 ENHRY and CDR2 SYGVKD. The CDR3 is 15 amino acids.

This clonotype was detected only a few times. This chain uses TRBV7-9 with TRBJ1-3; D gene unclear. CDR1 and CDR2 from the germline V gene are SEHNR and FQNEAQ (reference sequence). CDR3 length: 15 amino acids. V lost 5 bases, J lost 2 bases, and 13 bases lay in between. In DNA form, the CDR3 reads TGTGCCAGCAGCCATCTTACAGAGCCTGGAAACACCATATATTTT. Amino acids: CASSHLTEPGNTIYF. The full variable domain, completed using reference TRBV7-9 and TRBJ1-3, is DTGVSQNPRHKITKRGQNVTFRCDPISEHNRLYWYRQTLGQGPEFLTYFQNEAQLEKSRLLSDRFSAERPKGSFSTLEIQRTEQGDSAMYLCASSHLTEPGNTIYFGEGSWLTVV.

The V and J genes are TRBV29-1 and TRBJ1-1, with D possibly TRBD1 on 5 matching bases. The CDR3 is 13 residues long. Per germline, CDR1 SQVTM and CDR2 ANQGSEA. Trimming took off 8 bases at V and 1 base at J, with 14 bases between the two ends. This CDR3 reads CSPRQFPNTEAFF. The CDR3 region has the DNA TGCAGCCCCAGACAGTTTCCGAACACTGAAGCTTTCTTT. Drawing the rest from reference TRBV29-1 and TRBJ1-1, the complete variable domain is SAVISQKPSRDICQRGTSLTIQCQVDSQVTMMFWYRQQPGQSLTLIATANQGSEATYESGFVIDKFPISRPNLTFSTLTVSNMSPEDSSIYLCSPRQFPNTEAFFGQGTRLTVV.

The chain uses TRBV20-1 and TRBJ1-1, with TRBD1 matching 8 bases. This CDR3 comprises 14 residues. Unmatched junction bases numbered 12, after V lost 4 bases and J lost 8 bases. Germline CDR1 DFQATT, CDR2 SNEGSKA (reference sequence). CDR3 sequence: CSAKTGGGREEAFF. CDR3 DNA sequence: TGCAGTGCTAAAACAGGGGGGGGCCGGGAGGAAGCTTTCTTT.

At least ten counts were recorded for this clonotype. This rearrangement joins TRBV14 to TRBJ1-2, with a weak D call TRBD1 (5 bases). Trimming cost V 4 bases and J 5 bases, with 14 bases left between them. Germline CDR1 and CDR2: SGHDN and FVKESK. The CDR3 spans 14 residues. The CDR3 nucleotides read TGTGCCAGCAGCCGTGTAGGGGCGCGGTATGGCTACACCTTC. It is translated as CASSRVGARYGYTF.

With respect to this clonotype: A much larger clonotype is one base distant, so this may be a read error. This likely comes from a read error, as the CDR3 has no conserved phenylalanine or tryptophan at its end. The CDR3 bases are TGCAGCGTTGAACGGGGGAACTATGGCTACACCTTA. Amino acid sequence: CSVERGNYGYTL. The V gene is TRBV29-1, the J gene TRBJ1-2; TRBD1 is a possible D gene (5 bases). Per the germline V gene, CDR1 is SQVTM and CDR2 is ANQGSEA. The germline V and J ends were trimmed by 2 bases and 2 bases, with 6 bases remaining between them. The CDR3 sequence is 12 residues long.

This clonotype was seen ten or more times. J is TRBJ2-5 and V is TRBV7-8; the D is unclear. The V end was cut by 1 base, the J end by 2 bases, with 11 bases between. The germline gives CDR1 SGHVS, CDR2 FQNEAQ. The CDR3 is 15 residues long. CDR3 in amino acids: CASSLEGQAQETQYF. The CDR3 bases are TGTGCCAGCAGCTTAGAAGGGCAGGCTCAAGAGACCCAGTACTTC.

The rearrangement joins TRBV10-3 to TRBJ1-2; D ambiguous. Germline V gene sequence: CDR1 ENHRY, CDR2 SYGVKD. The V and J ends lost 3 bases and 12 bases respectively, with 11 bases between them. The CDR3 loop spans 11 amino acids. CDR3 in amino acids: CAISDGYANTF. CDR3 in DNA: TGTGCCATCAGTGATGGCTATGCGAACACCTTC.

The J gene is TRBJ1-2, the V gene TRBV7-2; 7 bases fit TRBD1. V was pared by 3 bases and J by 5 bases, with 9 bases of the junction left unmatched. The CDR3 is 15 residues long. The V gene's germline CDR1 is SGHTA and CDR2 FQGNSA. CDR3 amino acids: CASSLGFGTEYGYTF. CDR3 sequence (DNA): TGTGCCAGCAGCTTGGGATTCGGGACAGAGTATGGCTACACCTTC.

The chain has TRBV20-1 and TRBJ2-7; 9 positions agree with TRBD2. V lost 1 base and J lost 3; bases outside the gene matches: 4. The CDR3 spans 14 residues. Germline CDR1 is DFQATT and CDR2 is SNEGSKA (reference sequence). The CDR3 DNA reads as TGCAGTGCTAGAGTACTAGCGGGTTACTACGAGCAGTACTTC. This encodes CSARVLAGYYEQYF.

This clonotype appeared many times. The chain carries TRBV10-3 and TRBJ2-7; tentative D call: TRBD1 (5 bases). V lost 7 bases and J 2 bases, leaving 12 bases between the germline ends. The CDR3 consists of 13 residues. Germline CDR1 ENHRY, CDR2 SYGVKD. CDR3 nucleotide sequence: TGTGCCATCACCGAGACAGTTACCTACGAGCAGTACTTC. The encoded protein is CAITETVTYEQYF.

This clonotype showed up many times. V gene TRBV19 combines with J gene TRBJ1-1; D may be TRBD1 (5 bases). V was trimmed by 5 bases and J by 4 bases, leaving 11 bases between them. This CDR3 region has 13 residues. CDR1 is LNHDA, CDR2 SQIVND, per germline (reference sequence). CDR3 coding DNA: TGTGCCAGTAGTGTGGTGAGGGGCACTGAAGCTTTCTTT. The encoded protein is CASSVVRGTEAFF.

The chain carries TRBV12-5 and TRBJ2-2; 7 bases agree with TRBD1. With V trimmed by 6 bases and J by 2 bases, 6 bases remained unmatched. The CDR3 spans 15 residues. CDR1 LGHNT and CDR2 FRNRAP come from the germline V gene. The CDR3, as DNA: TGTGCTAGTGGGCGTGGACAGGTCAACACCGGGGAGCTGTTTTTT. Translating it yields CASGRGQVNTGELFF.

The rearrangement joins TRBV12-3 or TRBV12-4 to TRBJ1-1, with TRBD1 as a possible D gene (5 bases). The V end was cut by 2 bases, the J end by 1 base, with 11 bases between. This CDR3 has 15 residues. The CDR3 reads CASSLWGRGNTEAFF. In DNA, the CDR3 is TGTGCCAGCAGTTTATGGGGGAGGGGGAACACTGAAGCTTTCTTT.

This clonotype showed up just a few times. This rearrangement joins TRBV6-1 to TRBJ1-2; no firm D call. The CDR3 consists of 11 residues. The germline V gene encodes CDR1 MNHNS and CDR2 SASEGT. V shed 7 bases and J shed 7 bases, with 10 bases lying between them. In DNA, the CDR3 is TGTGCCAGCACTTGGAGGTTTGGCTACACCTTC. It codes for CASTWRFGYTF.

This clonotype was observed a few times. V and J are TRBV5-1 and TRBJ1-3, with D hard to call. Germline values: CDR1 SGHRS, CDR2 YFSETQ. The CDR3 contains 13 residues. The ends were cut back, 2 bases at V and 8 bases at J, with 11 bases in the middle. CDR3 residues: CASSFGPWDTIYF. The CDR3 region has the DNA TGCGCCAGCAGCTTTGGTCCGTGGGACACCATATATTTT.